The present entry profiles one TCR beta chain with its context. Antigen: not known. This entry comes from a study of CD8+ T cells in alopecia areata. Overall study results and limits: Scalp samples also yield sequences of resident alphabeta T cells from normal skin. TCR sharing was clearer in mice than between patients, perhaps partly owing to patient HLA diversity.

Extraction and reverse transcription of RNA yielded cDNA as the sequencing template. Sequenced by immunoSEQ multiplex PCR; TCRdb stores in-frame clones only, minus some. The sample shows 90,000 to 120,000 clones, around 55% of them seen only once. V lost 5 bases to trimming and J lost 2 bases; unmatched junction nucleotides: 8. From germline, CDR1 is MRHNA and CDR2 SNTAGT. CDR3 length: 15 residues. CD4+ and CD8+ T cells were sorted from PBMCs stained for CD3, CD4 and CD8. The receptor comes from a human donor in good health. The sample was CD8+ T cells sorted from blood. The J gene is TRBJ2-5, the V gene TRBV6-4; TRBD1 matches 7 bases. This chain's CDR3 is CASSLGGGQQETQYF. Here the CDR3 DNA reads TGTGCCAGCAGTTTAGGGGGCGGGCAACAAGAGACCCAGTACTTC.